What follows are 6 T cell receptor beta chains derived from one specimen sequenced in a study of identifying expanded T cells in peripheral blood. Some clones are missing from TCRdb's copy, which holds only in-frame ones; the method was immunoSEQ multiplex PCR. The table lists about 94,000 clones, over 75% of them singletons. Source material: blood. These receptors were taken from a person aged 18 to 75 in good health.

The rearrangement links TRBV6-6 to TRBJ2-5; D is possibly TRBD1 (5 bases). Between the trimmed V and J ends, which lost 5 bases and 2 bases, there was a span of 12 bases. The germline V gene encodes CDR1 MNHNY and CDR2 SVGAGI (reference sequence). The CDR3 covers 14 residues. CDR3 DNA: TGTGCCAGCAGTCCTGGGGCAGCACAAGAGACCCAGTACTTC. Translating gives CASSPGAAQETQYF.

This clone was counted a few times. The rearrangement joins TRBV6-6 to TRBJ1-1; TRBD1 might be the D (5 bases). The V end was cut by 7 bases, the J end by 1 base, with 10 bases between. This CDR3 spans 13 amino acids. Germline V gene sequence: CDR1 MNHNY, CDR2 SVGAGI (reference sequence). The CDR3 loop is CASTDGQNTEAFF. Here the CDR3 DNA reads TGTGCCAGCACAGACGGACAGAACACTGAAGCTTTCTTT.

The chain recombines TRBV29-1 with TRBJ2-7; maybe TRBD1 (6 bases). This CDR3 contains 12 residues. Germline CDR1 reads SQVTM; CDR2 reads ANQGSEA. Deletions cut 7 bases from V and 6 bases from J, with 16 bases between. CDR3 sequence: CSATKQGPEQYF. The CDR3 nucleotides read TGCAGCGCTACGAAACAGGGCCCCGAGCAGTACTTC.

This chain joins TRBV7-7 and TRBJ2-1; 7 bases align to TRBD1. The CDR3 is 15 residues long. The germline V gene has CDR1 SSHAT and CDR2 FNYEAQ (reference sequence). The ends lost 4 bases at V and 5 bases at J; junction bases unmatched: 8. The CDR3 DNA is TGTGCCAGCAGCTCTAGGACAGGTTTCGACAATGAGCAGTTCTTC. The encoded protein is CASSSRTGFDNEQFF.

The chain joins TRBV5-1 to TRBJ2-3; 8 nucleotides line up with TRBD2. Germline V gene sequence: CDR1 SGHRS, CDR2 YFSETQ. The CDR3 is 18 amino acids. The trim removed 0 bases at V and 2 bases at J, leaving 11 bases unmatched. The chain's CDR3 is CASSLGPAGGLYTDTQYF. The DNA for the CDR3 is TGCGCCAGCAGCTTGGGTCCGGCGGGGGGACTTTACACAGATACGCAGTATTTT.

The V and J genes are TRBV30 and TRBJ2-5; D is uncertain. Germline V lookup: CDR1 GTSNPN, CDR2 SVGIG (reference sequence). The V end was cut by 0 bases, the J end by 1 base, with 6 bases between. The CDR3 is 13 amino acids. The CDR3 sequence is CAWSVRLQETQYF. CDR3 bases: TGTGCCTGGAGTGTACGGCTCCAAGAGACCCAGTACTTC.